This paragraph covers one TCR beta chain sequence. Template amounts of about 290 ng DNA, roughly 28,000 T cell genomes, were employed in unsorted PBMC replicate PCRs. Profiling relied on immunoSEQ multiplex PCR, and the TCRdb table lists in-frame clones only, not all of them. Here the sample spans about half a million clones, approximately 82% being singletons. The V segment lost 1 base and the J segment 0 bases; nucleotides outside the gene matches: 3. The CDR3 sequence is 15 residues long. Looked up from germline, CDR1 is SGHDT and CDR2 is YYEEEE. The sample is drawn from a study of shared clonotypes between healthy human individuals.

V and J are TRBV5-6 and TRBJ2-7; TRBD2 matches at 8 bases. Sequences were obtained from PBMCs. The sequence derives from a woman aged 40 to 50 in good health. Some clones in this sample may be carry-over from other donors' samples. CDR3 residues: CASSLLAGRSYEQYF. CDR3 in DNA: TGTGCCAGCAGCTTGCTAGCGGGCCGCTCCTACGAGCAGTACTTC. Variable domain in full (rest from reference TRBV5-6 and TRBJ2-7): DAGVTQSPTHLIKTRGQQVTLRCSPKSGHDTVSWYQQALGQGPQFIFQYYEEEERQRGNFPDRFSGHQFPNYSSELNVNALLLGDSALYLCASSLLAGRSYEQYFGPGTRLTVT.